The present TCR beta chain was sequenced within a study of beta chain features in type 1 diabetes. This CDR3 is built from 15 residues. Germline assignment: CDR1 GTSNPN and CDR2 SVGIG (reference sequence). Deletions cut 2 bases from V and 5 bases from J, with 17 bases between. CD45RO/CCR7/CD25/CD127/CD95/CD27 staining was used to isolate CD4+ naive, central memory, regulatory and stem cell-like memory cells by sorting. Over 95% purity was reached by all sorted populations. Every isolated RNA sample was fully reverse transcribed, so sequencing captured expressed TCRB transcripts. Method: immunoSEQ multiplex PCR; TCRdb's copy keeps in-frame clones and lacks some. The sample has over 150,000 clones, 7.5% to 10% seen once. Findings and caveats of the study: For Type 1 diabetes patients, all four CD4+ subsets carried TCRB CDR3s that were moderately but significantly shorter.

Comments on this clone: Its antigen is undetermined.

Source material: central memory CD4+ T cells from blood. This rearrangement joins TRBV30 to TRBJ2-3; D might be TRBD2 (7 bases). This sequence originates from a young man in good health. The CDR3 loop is CAWSHGGGAVDTQYF. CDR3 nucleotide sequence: TGTGCCTGGAGTCATGGTGGGGGGGCCGTAGATACGCAGTATTTT.